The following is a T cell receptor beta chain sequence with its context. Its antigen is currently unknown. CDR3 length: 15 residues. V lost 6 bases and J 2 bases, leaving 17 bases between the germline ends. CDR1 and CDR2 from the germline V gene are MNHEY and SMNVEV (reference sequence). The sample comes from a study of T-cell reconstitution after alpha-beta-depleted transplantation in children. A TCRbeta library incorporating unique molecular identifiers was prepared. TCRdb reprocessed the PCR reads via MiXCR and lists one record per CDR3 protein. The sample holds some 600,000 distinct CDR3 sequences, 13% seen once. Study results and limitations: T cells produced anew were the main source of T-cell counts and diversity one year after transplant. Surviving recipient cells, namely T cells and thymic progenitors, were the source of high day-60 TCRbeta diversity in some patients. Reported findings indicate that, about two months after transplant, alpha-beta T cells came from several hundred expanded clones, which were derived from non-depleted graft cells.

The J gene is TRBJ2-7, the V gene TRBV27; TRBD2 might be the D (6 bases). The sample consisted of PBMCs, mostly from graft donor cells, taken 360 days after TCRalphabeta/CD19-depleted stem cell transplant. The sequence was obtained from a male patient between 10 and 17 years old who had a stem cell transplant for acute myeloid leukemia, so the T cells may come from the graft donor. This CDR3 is CASSHYRDSTYEQYF. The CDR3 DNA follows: TGTGCCAGCAGCCACTATAGGGACTCGACCTACGAGCAGTACTTC.